This TCR beta chain was captured by sequencing in a study of cytomegalovirus exposure and HLA in healthy donors (dated by TCRdb to about 2017). Context from the whole study: An earlier analysis of more than 550 of the donors reported approximately 260 Gb of sequence data and 100 million to 120 million unique TCR beta sequences obtained from roughly 180 million T cells. About 330 gigabases of sequencing data and tens of millions of unique TCR sequences made up an early release that covered around 640 HLA-typed donors. In an earlier analysis of 587 of the donors, high-throughput TCR beta sequencing was used to judge whether each TCR beta V gene segment behaved as functional or pseudogenic. The aim of the study was to test whether cataloging public T cell receptors could identify signatures of past pathogen exposure. A later genetic analysis took genome-wide SNP genotypes for about 55% of the 666 donors and used that subset as a discovery cohort. Of the roughly 420 genotyped donors, 75% to 85% were placed in the genetic ancestry cluster associated with self-reported Caucasian donors. Using immunosequencing, the study profiled T cell repertoires from about 620 subjects and related those repertoires to cytomegalovirus serostatus. Along with the roughly 700-subject first cohort, a separate validation cohort of 120 different subjects was used. HLA typing included class I and class II loci at four-digit resolution. The number of donors typed differed by locus, with roughly 629-640 for A, B, C, DRB1 and DQB1, roughly 520 for DQA1, approximately 570 for DPA1, and around 430 for DPB1. A later analysis re-analyzed previously published TCR beta repertoires from 666 donors and added high-resolution HLA genotyping to study TCR occurrence patterns. All discovery cohort repertoires had been generated on a single sequencing platform. Donor age, sex, ethnicity and CMV serostatus were compiled alongside the repertoire data. Rather than using new phenotypic data, the later analysis identified candidate immune exposures from TCR beta sequences and from how often those sequences occurred across donors. Among around 400 genotyped donors of the cohort, an average of roughly 230,000 unique TCR beta nucleotide sequences was sequenced per donor, of which roughly 17% were non-productive. Because of strong linkage in the cohort, roughly 5 DR-DQ haplotypes were treated as single units for association and clustering. To predict cytomegalovirus infection status, the study combined high-throughput TCR immunosequencing, statistical association of individual TCRs with disease status, and machine learning.

The library was obtained by the immunoSEQ multiplex PCR assay. The multiplex PCR relied on a mix of 60 forward primers for TCR Vbeta segments and 13 reverse primers for TCR Jbeta segments. The CDR3 region of rearranged TCR beta genes was amplified from genomic DNA with a multiplex PCR assay. Amplified TCR beta libraries were sequenced as 87-base-pair reads on the Illumina HiSeq System. On the study's bioinformatics: A later analysis tallied roughly 80 million unique TCR beta chains across the 600 to 700 repertoires, and about 10 million of those chains were shared by two or more donors. Raw reads were error-corrected and collapsed into unique sequences by a nearest-neighbor algorithm in which closely related sequences were merged to remove PCR and sequencing errors. V, D and J gene segments were assigned by aligning CDR3 sequences to IMGT reference sequences. For a sequence to be retained, a match of at least six nucleotides to both a V gene segment and a J gene segment was required. A rearrangement was called productive if the CDR3 had no stop codons and remained in frame with V and J, and every other rearrangement was called non-productive. Following IMGT convention, CDR3 was defined as the stretch from the second conserved V-encoded cysteine up to the conserved J-encoded phenylalanine. The earlier analysis of some 540 of the donors excluded any sequence lacking an unambiguous match to a single V gene segment. An earlier analysis of 550 to 650 of the donors classified V segments as functional when productive rearrangements were above 56.7% and as segregating when the standard deviation between donors was above 5%. A statistical classification framework was built for diagnosing cytomegalovirus status from the catalog of TCR beta chain sequences. In a later analysis, TCR nucleotide sequences were compared against IMGT/GENE-DB human TR gene sequences so that V and J genes could be assigned. A later analysis assigned CDR3 sequences and most-parsimonious VDJ recombination scenarios with the TCRdist pipeline. In a later analysis, each TCR beta chain was defined by its CDR3 amino acid sequence together with its V-gene family, and reads without a unique V-gene family were excluded. As a way to deal with suspected cross-contamination and a sequencing artifact, a later analysis dropped approximately 590 nucleotide sequences that were highly shared and had low generation probability. In a later analysis, a clonal expansion index was calculated for each public chain from normalized within-repertoire ranks of inferred template counts. In a later analysis, generation probabilities were computed using a VDJ recombination model fitted to out-of-frame rearrangements, and the results were checked against IGoR. In a later analysis, hypergeometric tests were used to score TCR-TCR, TCR-HLA and TCR-CMV co-occurrence, with a repertoire-size bias correction applied to TCR pairs. To estimate false discovery rates, a later analysis permuted the HLA or CMV assignments 20 times. A later analysis grouped co-occurring TCRs with DBSCAN, adding TCRdist sequence similarity when clustering within HLA-allele-positive subsets. For co-occurrence clustering, repertoires with fewer than 30,000 or more than 120,000 public chains were excluded, along with roughly 5 repertoires with anomalous nucleotide sharing. TCRdb provides this immuneACCESS table in a form limited to in-frame rearrangements. Some clones are lacking; in checked studies, under half of them reflect an unresolved V gene, and why the rest are absent is not known. V and J calls and clone size are those listed in that table; D and trimming were worked out from the DNA. The sample table lists more than 110,000 clones, roughly 76% of them with a count of one. The top ten hold approximately 4% of the sample.

Per the germline V gene, KGHSH is the CDR1 and LQKENI is the CDR2. V sheds 2 bases and J sheds 6 bases, leaving 14 bases between their ends. From the cysteine through the phenylalanine, the CDR3 covers 15 amino acids. The CDR3 DNA has 45 bases and is translated from base 1. Worth noting for this clone: Its antigen is currently not known. Base qualities were left out, and no much larger clone turns up one base away.

Beyond this particular receptor, the publication reports: In a later analysis, HLA-associated TCR beta chains showed more clonal expansion and lower generation probabilities than non-associated chains that were equally common. The 87-base-pair reads could not distinguish some IMGT-functional V segments, including TRBV6-2 and TRBV6-3, so those segments were excluded. Because HLA typing was unavailable for some donors at each locus, only the typed subset was used in association tests. Immune exposure information for the cohort was limited to CMV serostatus. Most CMV-associated TCR beta chains appeared to be HLA-restricted in a later analysis, and the HLA associations seemed to be driven largely by CMV exposure. Because counts were too low, some 16 rarely observed V segments, including chromosome 9 orphons, were excluded from the earlier analysis of some 590 of the donors. Most TCR sequences were observed very rarely across donors, whereas some public TCRs were present in many individuals. In the study, around 150 TCR beta chains were listed as associated with cytomegalovirus. In this cohort, only TCR beta chains were sequenced, and detectable features were limited by the absence of alpha or paired-chain data. Linkage disequilibrium might explain the correlated functional status among segregating V segments, but an unknown experimental factor could not be excluded. In an earlier analysis of about 600 of the donors, most TCR beta V segments appeared in productive rearrangements about 87% or about 30% of the time, broadly matching IMGT annotations. According to the authors, the approach could potentially be generalized to other disease states and immunological phenotypes. In vitro tests confirmed that three of the cytomegalovirus-associated TCR beta chains recognize cytomegalovirus antigens. According to a later analysis, parvovirus B19, influenza, CMV and Epstein-Barr virus appeared linked to several top co-occurrence clusters. A later analysis found that TCR association rates varied across HLA loci, with DRB1 alleles showing the most associated TCRs and HLA-C alleles the fewest. The classifier was reported to diagnose cytomegalovirus status with high specificity and sensitivity in both the original and validation cohorts. A group of highly shared sequence variants was considered likely to be a technical artifact of the sequencing pipeline. In a later analysis, around 17,000 TCR beta sequences were associated with specific HLA alleles at a false discovery rate of 0.05. A further reported finding was that TCR beta sequences accurately predicted the HLA-A and HLA-B alleles for most subjects in the first cohort. Roughly uniform sequencing depth across donors was assumed in presence/absence analyses, although this assumption may not hold. When HLA alleles, especially DR and DQ, strongly co-occurred, attributing TCR associations to individual alleles was difficult. V-gene and J-gene trimming of TCR beta chains was associated with a missense DCLRE1C variant in a later genetic analysis, and the association was replicated in an independent cohort. Compared with the 666-donor mean, donors in an Asian-associated ancestry cluster had fewer N-insertions in productive TCRs, according to a later genetic analysis.

The cohort comprised under 700 healthy bone marrow donors. Cohort members were all nominally healthy when sampled, although unrecorded immune exposures were likely present. The donor tested CMV seronegative, placing the donor among the 300 to 450 seronegative members of the cohort. A peripheral blood sample was collected from each donor, and TCR beta sequencing was performed on peripheral blood mononuclear cells. Genomic DNA extraction from the blood cell samples was performed with the Qiagen DNeasy Blood Extraction Kit. The chain was built from TRBV18 and TRBJ2-1; the D segment could be TRBD1, given 6 matching bases. The sequence was obtained from a man between 18 and 29 years old in good health and CMV-seronegative. The sample consisted of PBMCs. Read as DNA, the sequence is TGTGCCAGCTCACCAAACAGGGTTGGGTCCAATGAGCAGTTCTTC. This is translated as CASSPNRVGSNEQFF.